This note documents a single T cell receptor (beta chain) sequence. The antigen is undetermined. Regarding donors, all were healthy bone marrow donors. This sample was taken from a study of cytomegalovirus exposure and HLA in healthy donors. Overall study results and limits: The authors reported that TCR beta sequences could predict HLA-A and HLA-B alleles. These predictions were accurate for most subjects in the first cohort.

Use of 60 Vbeta and 13 Jbeta primers characterized the PCR. Clones were read by immunoSEQ multiplex PCR, and TCRdb kept only the in-frame ones, dropping some. The sample's table shows 200,000 to 250,000 clones. The sequencing sample was made of PBMCs. This TCR was sampled from a woman aged 25 to 39 in good health and CMV-seropositive.

CDR3 sequence (DNA): TGTGCCAGCAGCCTCACCCTGAGGCAAGAGACCCAGTACTTC. Translation gives CASSLTLRQETQYF. The V call is TRBV7-8, the J call TRBJ2-5; the D is unclear. Looked up from germline, CDR1 is SGHVS and CDR2 is FQNEAQ. CDR3 length equals 14 residues. V lost 5 bases and J 2 bases, leaving 12 bases between the germline ends.